This entry is about one T cell receptor beta chain. Its antigen is not known. This likely comes from a read error, as the CDR3 has no conserved phenylalanine or tryptophan at its end. Because the CDR3's place on the DNA is in doubt, the DNA is left out and the CDR3 is given as listed by TCRdb. The sample comes from a study of Graves' ophthalmopathy and Graves' hyperthyroidism. Overall study results and limits: In separating ophthalmopathy from stable hyperthyroidism, a 13-signature model achieved 85% to 90% sensitivity and 70% to 83% specificity.

TCR beta CDR3 regions were amplified from RNA transcripts. Second-round multiplex PCR came after a first-round RT-PCR that employed HTBI primers. TCRdb called the multiplex PCR reads again in MiXCR, with one record for every CDR3 protein. The sample includes approximately 700,000 distinct CDR3 sequences, over 40% of them seen just once. From germline, CDR1 is ENHRY and CDR2 SYGVKD. 9 amino acids form the CDR3, both terminal residues included. The material sequenced was peripheral blood. The chain recombines TRBV10-3 with TRBJ2-7; TRBD1, the table's D call, was not compared with the DNA. The source is an adult man with Graves' ophthalmopathy. This CDR3 is CAISESWGA.